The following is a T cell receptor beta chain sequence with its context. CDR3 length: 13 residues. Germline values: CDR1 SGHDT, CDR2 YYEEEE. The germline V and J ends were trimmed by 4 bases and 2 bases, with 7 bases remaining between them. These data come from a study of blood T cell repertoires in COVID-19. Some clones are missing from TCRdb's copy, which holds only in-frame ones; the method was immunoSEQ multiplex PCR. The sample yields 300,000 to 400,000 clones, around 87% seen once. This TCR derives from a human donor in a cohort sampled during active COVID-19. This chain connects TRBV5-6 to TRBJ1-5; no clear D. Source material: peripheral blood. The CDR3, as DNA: TGTGCCAGCAGCCCCGCAGGCAATCAGCCCCAGCATTTT. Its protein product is CASSPAGNQPQHF.